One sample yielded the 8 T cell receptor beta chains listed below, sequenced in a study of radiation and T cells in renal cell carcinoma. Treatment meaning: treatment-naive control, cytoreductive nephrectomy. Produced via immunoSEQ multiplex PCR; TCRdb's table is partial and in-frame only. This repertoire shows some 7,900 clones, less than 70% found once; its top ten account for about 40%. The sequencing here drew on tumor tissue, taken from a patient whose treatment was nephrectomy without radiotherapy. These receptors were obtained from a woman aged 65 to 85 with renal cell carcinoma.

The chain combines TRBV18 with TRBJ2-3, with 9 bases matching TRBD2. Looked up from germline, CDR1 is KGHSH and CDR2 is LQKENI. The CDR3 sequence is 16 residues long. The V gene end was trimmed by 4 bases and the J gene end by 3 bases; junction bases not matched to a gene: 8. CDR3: CASSRRASGATDTQYF. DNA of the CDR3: TGTGCCAGCTCACGACGGGCTAGCGGGGCGACAGATACGCAGTATTTT. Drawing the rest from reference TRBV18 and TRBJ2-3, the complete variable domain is NAGVMQNPRHLVRRRGQEARLRCSPMKGHSHVYWYRQLPEEGLKFMVYLQKENIIDESGMPKERFSAEFPKEGPSILRIQQVVRGDSAAYFCASSRRASGATDTQYFGPGTRLTVL.

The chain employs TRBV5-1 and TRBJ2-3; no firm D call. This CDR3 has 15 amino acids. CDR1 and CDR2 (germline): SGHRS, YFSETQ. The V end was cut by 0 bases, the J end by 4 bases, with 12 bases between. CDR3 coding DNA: TGCGCCAGCAGCTTGGCTATGGGTCCCGCAGATACGCAGTATTTT. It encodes CASSLAMGPADTQYF.

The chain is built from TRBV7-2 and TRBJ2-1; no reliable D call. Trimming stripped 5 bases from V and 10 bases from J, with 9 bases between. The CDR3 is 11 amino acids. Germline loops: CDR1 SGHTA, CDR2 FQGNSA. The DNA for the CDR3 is TGTGCCAGCAGCCCCGACACGGAGCAGTTCTTC. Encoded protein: CASSPDTEQFF.

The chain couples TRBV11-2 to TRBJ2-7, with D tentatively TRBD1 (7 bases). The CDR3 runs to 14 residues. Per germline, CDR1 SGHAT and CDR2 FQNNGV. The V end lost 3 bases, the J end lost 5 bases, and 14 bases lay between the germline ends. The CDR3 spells CASSFSRGANEQYF. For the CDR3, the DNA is TGTGCCAGCAGCTTCAGCAGGGGGGCCAACGAGCAGTACTTC.

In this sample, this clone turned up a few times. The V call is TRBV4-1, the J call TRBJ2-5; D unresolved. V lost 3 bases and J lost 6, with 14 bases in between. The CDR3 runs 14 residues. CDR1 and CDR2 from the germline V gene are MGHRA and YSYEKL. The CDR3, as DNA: TGCGCCAGCAGCCAGGAGCCGGGCCAGAAGACCCAGTACTTC. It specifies CASSQEPGQKTQYF.

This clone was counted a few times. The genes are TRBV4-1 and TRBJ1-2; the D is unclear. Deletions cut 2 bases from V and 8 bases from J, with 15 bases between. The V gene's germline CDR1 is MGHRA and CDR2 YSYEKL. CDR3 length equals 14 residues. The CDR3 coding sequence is TGCGCCAGCAGCCAATTTGGGTTTGCGGAAGGCTACACCTTC. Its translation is CASSQFGFAEGYTF.

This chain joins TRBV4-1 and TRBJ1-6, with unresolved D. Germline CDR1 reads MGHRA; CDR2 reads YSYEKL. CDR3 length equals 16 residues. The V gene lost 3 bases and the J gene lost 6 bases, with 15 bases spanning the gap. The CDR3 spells CASSHLGSLINSPLHF. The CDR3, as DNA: TGCGCCAGCAGCCATTTGGGTAGCTTGATTAATTCACCCCTCCACTTT.

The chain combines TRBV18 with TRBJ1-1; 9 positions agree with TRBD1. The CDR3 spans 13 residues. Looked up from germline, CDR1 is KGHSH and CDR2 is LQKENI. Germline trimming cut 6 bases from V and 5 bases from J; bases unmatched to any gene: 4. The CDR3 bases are TGTGCCAGCTCGCCGGGACAGGGAACTGAAGCTTTCTTT. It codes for CASSPGQGTEAFF.